This is a list of T cell receptor beta chains from one sample in a study of blood T cells in healthy people across ages. TCRdb redid the calling of the 5' RACE reads with MiXCR, one entry per CDR3 protein. Here the sample spans fewer than 1 million distinct CDR3 sequences, roughly 44% being singletons. Sequenced input: blood. The receptors stem from a man aged 55 to 69 in good health. Each CDR3 is given with its conserved first and last residue. A D gene is named only where the DNA matches it firmly. Not all rows give a size; the values are once, few, many and, for expanded clones, a class.

TRBJ2-3 | - | - | TRBV6-5 | CASSYSGVLTDTQYF | TGTGCCAGCAGTTACTCGGGGGTTCTCACAGATACGCAGTATTTT
TRBJ2-5 | - | TRBD2 | TRBV9 | CASSVGTSPYQETQYF | TGTGCCAGCAGCGTTGGGACTAGCCCCTACCAAGAGACCCAGTACTTC
TRBJ1-6 | - | - | TRBV6-2/TRBV6-3 | CASSPRGLFNSPLHF | TGTGCCAGCAGCCCCCGTGGTTTGTTTAATTCACCCCTCCACTTT
TRBJ2-1 | - | TRBD1 | TRBV5-4 | CASSLDRGKYNEQFF | TGTGCCAGCAGCTTGGACAGGGGGAAATACAATGAGCAGTTCTTC
TRBJ1-2 | few | - | TRBV6-1 | CASSEGPNKGRGYTF | TGTGCCAGCAGTGAAGGGCCGAACAAGGGCCGAGGCTACACCTTC
TRBJ2-2 | - | - | TRBV3-1 | CASSHVRRGAGELFF | TGTGCCAGCAGCCATGTCAGAAGGGGGGCCGGGGAGCTGTTTTTT
TRBJ2-1 | - | - | TRBV7-8 | CASSSAPKSNEQFF | TGTGCCAGCAGCTCGGCCCCTAAGTCCAATGAGCAGTTCTTC
TRBJ2-3 | - | TRBD2 | TRBV20-1 | CSARGLAGGTSTDTQYF | TGCAGTGCTAGAGGACTAGCGGGGGGAACTAGCACAGATACGCAGTATTTT
TRBJ2-2 | - | - | TRBV29-1 | CSAKDRNTGELFF | TGCAGCGCTAAGGACAGAAACACCGGGGAGCTGTTTTTT
TRBJ2-3 | few | TRBD2 | TRBV20-1 | CTPQRLAGGTDTQYF | TGCACCCCACAGCGGCTAGCGGGGGGAACAGATACGCAGTATTTT
TRBJ1-2 | few | TRBD1 | TRBV5-1 | CASSLGGQLNYGYTF | TGCGCCAGCAGCTTGGGGGGACAGCTTAACTATGGCTACACCTTC
TRBJ1-5 | - | - | TRBV9 | CASSREPKFTDTQHF | TGTGCCAGCAGCAGGGAGCCCAAGTTCACAGATACGCAGCATTTT
TRBJ2-3 | - | - | TRBV7-2 | CASSIEAYTDTQYF | TGTGCCAGCAGCATAGAGGCCTACACAGATACGCAGTATTTT
TRBJ2-7 | many | TRBD2 | TRBV5-1 | CASSLAGGTYEQYF | TGTGCCAGCAGTTTGGCGGGGGGAACCTACGAGCAGTACTTC
TRBJ2-1 | - | - | TRBV3-1 | CASSQDLTRYNEQFF | TGTGCCAGCAGCCAAGATCTGACTCGTTACAATGAGCAGTTCTTC
TRBJ2-7 | - | - | TRBV12-3/TRBV12-4 | CASSLYSSYEQYF | TGTGCCAGCAGTTTGTACAGCTCCTACGAGCAGTACTTC
TRBJ2-3 | - | TRBD2 | TRBV7-2 | CASSSGGWTDTQYF | TGTGCCAGCAGCAGCGGGGGTTGGACAGATACGCAGTATTTT
TRBJ2-7 | - | - | TRBV29-1 | CSVEERLGILYEQYF | TGCAGCGTTGAAGAAAGACTCGGTATCCTCTACGAGCAGTACTTC
TRBJ2-2 | few | - | TRBV7-7 | CASSRNVNTGELFF | TGTGCCAGCAGCCGTAACGTGAACACCGGGGAGCTGTTTTTT
TRBJ2-5 | few | TRBD1 | TRBV7-3 | CASSLDRVEETQYF | TGTGCCAGCAGCCTTGACAGGGTTGAAGAGACCCAGTACTTC
TRBJ1-2 | - | - | TRBV7-2 | CASNTKGANYGYTF | TGTGCCAGCAACACGAAGGGGGCTAACTATGGCTACACCTTC
TRBJ1-2 | - | - | TRBV12-3/TRBV12-4 | CASSLNPEHYYGHTF | TGTGCCAGCAGTTTAAATCCGGAACATTACTATGGCCACACCTTC
TRBJ1-1 | few | - | TRBV12-3/TRBV12-4 | CASSLAMNTEAFF | TGCGCCAGCAGCTTGGCGATGAACACTGAAGCTTTCTTT
TRBJ2-5 | - | TRBD2 | TRBV12-3/TRBV12-4 | CASTPGPGLEEETQYF | TGTGCCAGCACCCCAGGACCGGGACTAGAAGAAGAGACCCAGTACTTC
TRBJ2-7 | - | - | TRBV7-9 | CASSLLTSVVGEQYF | TGTGCCAGCAGCTTATTAACTTCTGTTGTTGGCGAGCAGTACTTC
TRBJ2-7 | - | - | TRBV6-2/TRBV6-3 | CASSYRLTDSYEQYF | TGTGCCAGCAGTTACAGGCTCACGGACTCCTACGAGCAGTACTTC
TRBJ1-1 | - | TRBD1 | TRBV2 | CASSESRGLGTEAFF | TGTGCCAGCAGTGAATCGAGGGGGCTGGGAACTGAAGCTTTCTTT
TRBJ1-6 | - | TRBD1 | TRBV3-1 | CASSQDKTGRASPLHF | TGTGCCAGCAGCCAAGATAAGACAGGGAGAGCCTCACCCCTCCACTTT
TRBJ1-4 | - | - | TRBV11-3 | CASSHGRRINEKLFF | TGTGCCAGCAGCCACGGACGGCGCATTAATGAAAAACTGTTTTTT
TRBJ2-7 | few | TRBD1 | TRBV29-1 | CSVQGTGGYYEQYF | TGCAGCGTCCAAGGGACAGGGGGATACTACGAGCAGTACTTC
TRBJ2-7 | - | TRBD2 | TRBV9 | CASSASGGVFHEQYF | TGTGCCAGCAGCGCTAGCGGGGGGGTCTTCCACGAGCAGTACTTC
TRBJ2-3 | few | TRBD2 | TRBV20-1 | CSARDKASGSSTDTQYF | TGCAGTGCTAGAGATAAAGCTAGCGGGAGTAGCACAGATACGCAGTATTTT
TRBJ1-2 | few | TRBD1 | TRBV2 | CASSDSGAGGGYTF | TGTGCCAGCAGTGATTCGGGGGCAGGGGGTGGCTACACCTTC
TRBJ2-3 | many | - | TRBV7-2 | CASSFSRGTDTQYF | TGTGCCAGCAGCTTTTCCCGGGGCACAGATACGCAGTATTTT
TRBJ2-7 | few | TRBD1 | TRBV7-2 | CASRWDRGAYEQYF | TGTGCCAGCAGATGGGACAGGGGAGCCTACGAGCAGTACTTC
TRBJ2-7 | - | - | TRBV13 | CASSGLRGFTYEQYF | TGTGCCAGCAGCGGCCTTCGGGGGTTCACCTACGAGCAGTACTTC
TRBJ1-2 | - | TRBD1 | TRBV27 | CASSFDRELNYGYTF | TGTGCCAGCAGTTTCGACAGGGAACTCAACTATGGCTACACCTTC
TRBJ1-6 | - | - | TRBV20-1 | CSAKSQGELYNSPLHF | TGCAGTGCAAAAAGTCAGGGTGAGCTTTATAATTCACCCCTCCACTTT
TRBJ2-1 | - | TRBD2 | TRBV6-5 | CASSNGAGGYNEQFF | TGTGCCAGCAGTAATGGGGCGGGAGGCTACAATGAGCAGTTCTTC
TRBJ1-2 | many | - | TRBV9 | CASSISDANYGYTF | TGTGCCAGCAGCATTTCGGACGCTAACTATGGCTACACCTTC
TRBJ2-5 | many | - | TRBV7-9 | CASSPGKETQYF | TGTGCCAGCAGCCCCGGTAAAGAGACCCAGTACTTC
TRBJ2-1 | - | - | TRBV5-1 | CASSLVRTVRYNEQFF | TGCGCCAGCAGCTTGGTAAGGACGGTGCGATACAATGAGCAGTTCTTC
TRBJ1-1 | - | - | TRBV6-6 | CASSAEWVALEAFF | TGTGCCAGCAGCGCCGAGTGGGTTGCGTTGGAAGCTTTCTTT
TRBJ2-5 | - | TRBD1 | TRBV5-1 | CASSLGPDRGKETQYF | TGCGCCAGCAGCTTGGGGCCGGACAGGGGGAAGGAGACCCAGTACTTC
TRBJ2-3 | - | TRBD2 | TRBV15 | CATSGGEWRADTQYF | TGTGCCACCAGCGGGGGGGAGTGGAGGGCAGATACGCAGTATTTT
TRBJ1-1 | - | - | TRBV6-2/TRBV6-3 | CASSYGQLNTEAFF | TGTGCCAGCAGTTATGGACAGTTGAACACTGAAGCTTTCTTT
TRBJ2-5 | once | - | TRBV9 | CASSTSGSGETQYF | TGTGCCAGCAGCACTTCAGGGTCCGGAGAGACCCAGTACTTC
TRBJ2-1 | - | - | TRBV12-3/TRBV12-4 | CASSYGRSSYNELFF | TGTGCCAGCAGTTACGGCCGAAGCTCCTACAATGAGCTGTTCTTC
TRBJ2-3 | few | TRBD1 | TRBV5-1 | CASTNGQGTDTQYF | TGCGCCAGCACCAACGGACAGGGCACAGATACGCAGTATTTT
TRBJ2-5 | - | - | TRBV15 | CATSGSKTQYF | TGTGCCACCAGCGGCTCTAAGACCCAGTACTTC